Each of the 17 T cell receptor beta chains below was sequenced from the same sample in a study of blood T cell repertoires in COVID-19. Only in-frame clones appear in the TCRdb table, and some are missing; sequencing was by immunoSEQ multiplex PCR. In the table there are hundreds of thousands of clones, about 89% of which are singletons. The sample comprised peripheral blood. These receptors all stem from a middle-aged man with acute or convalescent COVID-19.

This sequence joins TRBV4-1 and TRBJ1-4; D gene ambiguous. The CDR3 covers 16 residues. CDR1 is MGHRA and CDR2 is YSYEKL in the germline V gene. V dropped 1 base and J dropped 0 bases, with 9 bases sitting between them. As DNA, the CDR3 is TGCGCCAGCAGCCAAGTCTTGACTGCAACTAATGAAAAACTGTTTTTT. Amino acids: CASSQVLTATNEKLFF.

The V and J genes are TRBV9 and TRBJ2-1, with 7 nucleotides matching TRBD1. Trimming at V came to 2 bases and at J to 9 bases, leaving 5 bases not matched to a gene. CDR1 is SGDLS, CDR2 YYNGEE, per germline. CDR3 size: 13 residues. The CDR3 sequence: CASSVGTVGEQFF. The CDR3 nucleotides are TGTGCCAGCAGCGTTGGGACAGTCGGTGAGCAGTTCTTC.

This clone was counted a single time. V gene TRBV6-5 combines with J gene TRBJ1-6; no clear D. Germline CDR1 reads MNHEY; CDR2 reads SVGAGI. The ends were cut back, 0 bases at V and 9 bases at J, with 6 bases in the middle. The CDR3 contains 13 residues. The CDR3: CASSYSESSPLHF. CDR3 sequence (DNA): TGTGCCAGCAGTTACTCGGAGTCTTCACCCCTCCACTTT.

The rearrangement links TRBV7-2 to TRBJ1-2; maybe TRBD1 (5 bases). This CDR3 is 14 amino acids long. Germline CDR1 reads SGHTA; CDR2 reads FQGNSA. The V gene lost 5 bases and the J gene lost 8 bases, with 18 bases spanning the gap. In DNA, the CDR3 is TGTGCCAGCAGCCCCCTTATGACAGTCGGGGGCTACACCTTC. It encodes CASSPLMTVGGYTF.

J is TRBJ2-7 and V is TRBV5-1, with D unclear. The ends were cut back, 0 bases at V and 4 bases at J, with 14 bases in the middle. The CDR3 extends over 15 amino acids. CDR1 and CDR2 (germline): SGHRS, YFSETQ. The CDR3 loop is CASSLVTTSAYEQYF. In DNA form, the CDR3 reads TGCGCCAGCAGCTTGGTAACGACGAGCGCTTACGAGCAGTACTTC.

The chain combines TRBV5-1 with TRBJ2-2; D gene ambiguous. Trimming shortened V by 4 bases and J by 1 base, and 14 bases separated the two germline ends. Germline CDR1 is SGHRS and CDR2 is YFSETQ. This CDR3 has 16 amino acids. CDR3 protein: CASSPLGSGNTGELFF. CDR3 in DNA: TGCGCCAGCAGCCCCCTTGGGTCGGGGAACACCGGGGAGCTGTTTTTT. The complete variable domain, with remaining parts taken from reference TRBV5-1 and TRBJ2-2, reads KAGVTQTPRYLIKTRGQQVTLSCSPISGHRSVSWYQQTPGQGLQFLFEYFSETQRNKGNFPGRFSGRQFSNSRSEMNVSTLELGDSALYLCASSPLGSGNTGELFFGEGSRLTVL.

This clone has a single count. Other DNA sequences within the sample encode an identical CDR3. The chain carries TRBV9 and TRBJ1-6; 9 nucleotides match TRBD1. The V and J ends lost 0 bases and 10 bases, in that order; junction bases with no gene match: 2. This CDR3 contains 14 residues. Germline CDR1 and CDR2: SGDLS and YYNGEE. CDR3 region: CASSVGQGGSPLHF. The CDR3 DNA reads TGTGCCAGCAGCGTAGGACAGGGGGGATCACCCCTCCACTTT. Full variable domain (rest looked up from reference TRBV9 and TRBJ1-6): DSGVTQTPKHLITATGQRVTLRCSPRSGDLSVYWYQQSLDQGLQFLIQYYNGEERAKGNILERFSAQQFPDLHSELNLSSLELGDSALYFCASSVGQGGSPLHFGNGTRLTVT.

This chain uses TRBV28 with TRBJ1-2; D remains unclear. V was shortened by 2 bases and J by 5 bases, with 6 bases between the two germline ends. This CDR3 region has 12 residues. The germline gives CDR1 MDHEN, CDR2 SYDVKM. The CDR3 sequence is CASSLIGYGYTF. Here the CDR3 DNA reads TGTGCCAGCAGTTTAATCGGTTATGGCTACACCTTC.

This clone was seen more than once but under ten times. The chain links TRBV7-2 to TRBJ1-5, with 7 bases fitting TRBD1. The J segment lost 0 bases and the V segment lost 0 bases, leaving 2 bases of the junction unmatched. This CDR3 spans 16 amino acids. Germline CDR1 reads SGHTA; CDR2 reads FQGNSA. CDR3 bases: TGTGCCAGCAGCTTAGCGGGACAGTATAGCAATCAGCCCCAGCATTTT. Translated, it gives CASSLAGQYSNQPQHF.

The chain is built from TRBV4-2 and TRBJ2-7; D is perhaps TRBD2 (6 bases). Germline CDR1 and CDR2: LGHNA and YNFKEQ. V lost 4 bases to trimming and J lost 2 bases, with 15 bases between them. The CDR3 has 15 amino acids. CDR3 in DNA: TGTGCCAGCAGCCGAGGGACTGTGACTCCCTACGAGCAGTACTTC. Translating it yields CASSRGTVTPYEQYF.

CDR3 nucleotides: TGTGCCAGCAGCCACGGGACAGGAGACACCGGGGAGCTGTTTTTT. This codes for CASSHGTGDTGELFF. V usage is TRBV7-2 and J usage is TRBJ2-2, with TRBD1 matching over 8 bases. CDR1 and CDR2 from the germline V gene are SGHTA and FQGNSA. The CDR3 consists of 15 residues. Germline trimming cut 5 bases from V and 3 bases from J; bases unmatched to any gene: 5.

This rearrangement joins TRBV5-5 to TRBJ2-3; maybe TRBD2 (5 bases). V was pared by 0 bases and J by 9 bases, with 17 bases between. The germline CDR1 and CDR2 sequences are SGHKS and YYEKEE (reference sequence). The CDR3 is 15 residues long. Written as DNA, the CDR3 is TGTGCCAGCAGCTTGGCGGCGGGTGTCTCTAAAACGCAGTATTTT. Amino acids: CASSLAAGVSKTQYF. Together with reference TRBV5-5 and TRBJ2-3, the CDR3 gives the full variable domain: DAGVTQSPTHLIKTRGQQVTLRCSPISGHKSVSWYQQVLGQGPQFIFQYYEKEERGRGNFPDRFSARQFPNYSSELNVNALLLGDSALYLCASSLAAGVSKTQYFGPGTRLTVL.

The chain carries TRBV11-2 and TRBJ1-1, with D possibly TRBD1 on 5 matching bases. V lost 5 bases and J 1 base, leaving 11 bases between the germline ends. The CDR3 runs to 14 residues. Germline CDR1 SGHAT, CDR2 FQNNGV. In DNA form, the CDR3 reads TGTGCCAGCAGCCAAACAGGTGCGAACACTGAAGCTTTCTTT. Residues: CASSQTGANTEAFF.

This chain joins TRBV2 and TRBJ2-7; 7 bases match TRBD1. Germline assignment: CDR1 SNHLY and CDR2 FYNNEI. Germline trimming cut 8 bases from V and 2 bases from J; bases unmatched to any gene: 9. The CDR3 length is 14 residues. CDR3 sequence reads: CASARGQEPYEQYF. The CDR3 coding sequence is TGTGCCAGCGCCCGAGGACAGGAACCCTACGAGCAGTACTTC. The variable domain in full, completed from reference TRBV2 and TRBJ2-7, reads EPEVTQTPSHQVTQMGQEVILRCVPISNHLYFYWYRQILGQKVEFLVSFYNNEISEKSEIFDDQFSVERPDGSNFTLKIRSTKLEDSAMYFCASARGQEPYEQYFGPGTRLTVT.

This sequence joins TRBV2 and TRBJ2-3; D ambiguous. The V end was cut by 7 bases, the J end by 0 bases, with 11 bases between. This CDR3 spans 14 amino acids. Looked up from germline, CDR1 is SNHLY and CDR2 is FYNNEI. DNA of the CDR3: TGTGCCAGCACCGAGGAAGAGAGCACAGATACGCAGTATTTT. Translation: CASTEEESTDTQYF.

DNA of the CDR3: TGTGCCAGCAGCCAAGATATCTCCGGGGGGACGGCGCAGTATTTT. Translated: CASSQDISGGTAQYF. V and J are TRBV3-1 (or the pseudogene TRBV3-2) and TRBJ2-3; 7 bases line up with TRBD2. The germline gives CDR1 LGHDT, CDR2 YNNKEL (reference sequence). The CDR3 loop spans 15 amino acids. Losses at the gene ends were 0 bases for V and 10 bases for J; bases not matched to a gene: 10.

The CDR3 DNA sequence: TGCGCCAGCAGCCCCAGGGGGCTGACAGATACGCAGTATTTT. This gives the protein CASSPRGLTDTQYF. The chain employs TRBV5-1 and TRBJ2-3; 8 bases are shared with TRBD1. Trimming cost V 4 bases and J 3 bases; bases outside gene matches: 4. The germline V gene encodes CDR1 SGHRS and CDR2 YFSETQ. This CDR3 is built from 14 residues.